A selection of T cell receptor beta chains follows, all from one sample in a study of CD4 T cells in relation to SARS-CoV-2 and coronaviruses. Here immunoSEQ multiplex PCR was the method, and the copy in TCRdb shows in-frame clones only, minus some. Of about 19,000 clones in the sample, 77% were seen once. No antigen is known for these receptors. Sample: CD4+ T cells from PBMCs, cultured in vitro. These receptors were collected from a human donor in good health. Both conserved end residues are part of each CDR3. A D gene is named only where the DNA matches it firmly. Only some rows state a clone size, as once, few, many or a class for expanded clones.

J gene: TRBJ1-2
V gene: TRBV20-1
D gene: .
clone size: .
CDR3 protein: CSASRGDNYGYTF
CDR3 DNA: TGCAGTGCTAGTAGGGGAGACAACTATGGCTACACCTTC

J gene: TRBJ2-3
V gene: TRBV20-1
D gene: .
clone size: .
CDR3 protein: CSAIRPDTQYF
CDR3 DNA: TGCAGTGCTATTAGACCAGATACGCAGTATTTT

J gene: TRBJ2-1
V gene: TRBV7-3
D gene: TRBD2
clone size: .
CDR3 protein: CASSQTAGVGNNEQFF
CDR3 DNA: TGTGCCAGCAGCCAAACGGCGGGAGTGGGTAACAATGAGCAGTTCTTC

J gene: TRBJ2-5
V gene: TRBV10-1
D gene: .
clone size: .
CDR3 protein: CASSESNYKDNPTQETQYF
CDR3 DNA: TGCGCCAGCAGTGAGTCGAATTATAAGGACAACCCGACACAAGAGACCCAGTACTTC

J gene: TRBJ1-1
V gene: TRBV4-3
D gene: .
clone size: .
CDR3 protein: CASSQEGGGTEAFF
CDR3 DNA: TGCGCCAGCAGCCAAGAAGGCGGGGGCACTGAAGCTTTCTTT

J gene: TRBJ2-3
V gene: TRBV7-6
D gene: TRBD2
clone size: .
CDR3 protein: CASSRDPGTSADTQYF
CDR3 DNA: TGTGCCAGCAGCCGAGATCCAGGGACTAGCGCAGATACGCAGTATTTT

J gene: TRBJ1-1
V gene: TRBV5-1
D gene: TRBD1
clone size: .
CDR3 protein: CASSLKTGHTEAFF
CDR3 DNA: TGCGCCAGCAGCCTGAAGACAGGGCACACTGAAGCTTTCTTT

J gene: TRBJ2-7
V gene: TRBV6-6
D gene: TRBD2
clone size: .
CDR3 protein: CASRASGRGSYEQYF
CDR3 DNA: TGTGCCAGCAGAGCTAGCGGGAGAGGGTCCTACGAGCAGTACTTC

J gene: TRBJ1-6
V gene: TRBV6-5
D gene: .
clone size: .
CDR3 protein: CASIAGLNSPLHF
CDR3 DNA: TGTGCCAGCATCGCGGGGTTGAATTCACCCCTCCACTTT

J gene: TRBJ2-3
V gene: TRBV7-2
D gene: .
clone size: once
CDR3 protein: CASRGGTSDTQYF
CDR3 DNA: TGTGCCAGCAGAGGAGGGACTTCAGATACGCAGTATTTT